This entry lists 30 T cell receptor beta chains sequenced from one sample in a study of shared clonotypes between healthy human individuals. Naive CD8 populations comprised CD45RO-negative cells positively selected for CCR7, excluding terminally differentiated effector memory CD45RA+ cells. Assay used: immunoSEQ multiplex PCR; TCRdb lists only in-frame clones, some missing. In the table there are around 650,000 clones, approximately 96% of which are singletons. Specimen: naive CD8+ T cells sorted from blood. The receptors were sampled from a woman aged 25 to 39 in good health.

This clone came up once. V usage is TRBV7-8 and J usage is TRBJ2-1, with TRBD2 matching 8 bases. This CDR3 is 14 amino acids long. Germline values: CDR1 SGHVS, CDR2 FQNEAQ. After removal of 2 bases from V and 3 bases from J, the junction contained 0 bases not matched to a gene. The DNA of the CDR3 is TGTGCCAGCAGCTTACTAGCGGGCTACAATGAGCAGTTCTTC. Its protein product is CASSLLAGYNEQFF.

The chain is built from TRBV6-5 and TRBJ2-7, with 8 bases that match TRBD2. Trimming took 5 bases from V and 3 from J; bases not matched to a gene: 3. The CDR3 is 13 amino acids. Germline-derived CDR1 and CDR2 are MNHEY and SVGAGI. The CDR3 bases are TGTGCCAGCAGTCCGGGACTAGTCTACGAGCAGTACTTC. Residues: CASSPGLVYEQYF.

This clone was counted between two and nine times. The CDR3 here is CASSPLNTEAFF. The CDR3 nucleotides are TGTGCCAGCAGCCCTCTGAACACTGAAGCTTTCTTT. This rearrangement joins TRBV4-2 to TRBJ1-1; D remains ambiguous. The CDR3 sequence is 12 residues long. Deletions cut 4 bases from V and 0 bases from J, with 3 bases between. Germline-derived CDR1 and CDR2 are LGHNA and YNFKEQ.

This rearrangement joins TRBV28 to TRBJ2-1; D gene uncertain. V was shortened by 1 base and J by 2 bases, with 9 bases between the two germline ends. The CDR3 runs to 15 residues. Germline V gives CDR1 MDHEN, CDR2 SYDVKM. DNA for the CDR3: TGTGCCAGCAGTTTATCCCCCCGTCCCTACAATGAGCAGTTCTTC. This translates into CASSLSPRPYNEQFF.

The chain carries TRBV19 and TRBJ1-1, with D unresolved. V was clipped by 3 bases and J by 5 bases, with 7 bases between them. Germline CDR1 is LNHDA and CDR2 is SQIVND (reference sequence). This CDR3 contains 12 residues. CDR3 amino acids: CASSMVGTEAFF. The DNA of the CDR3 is TGTGCCAGTAGTATGGTGGGGACTGAAGCTTTCTTT.

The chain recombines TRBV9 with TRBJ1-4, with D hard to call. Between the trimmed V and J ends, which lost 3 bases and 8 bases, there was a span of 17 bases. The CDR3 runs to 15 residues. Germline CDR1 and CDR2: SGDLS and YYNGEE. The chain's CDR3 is CASSEKGTPSEKLFF. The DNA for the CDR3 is TGTGCCAGCAGCGAAAAGGGTACCCCATCGGAAAAACTGTTTTTT.

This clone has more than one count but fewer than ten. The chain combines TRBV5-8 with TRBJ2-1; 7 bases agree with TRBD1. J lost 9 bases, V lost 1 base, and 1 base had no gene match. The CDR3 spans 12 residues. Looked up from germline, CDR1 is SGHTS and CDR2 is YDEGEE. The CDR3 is CASSLTGAEQFF. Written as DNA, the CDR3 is TGTGCCAGCAGCTTGACAGGGGCTGAGCAGTTCTTC.

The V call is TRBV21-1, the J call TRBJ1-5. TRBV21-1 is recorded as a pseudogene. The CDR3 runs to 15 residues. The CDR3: CASILAGWSNQPQHF. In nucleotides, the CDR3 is TGTGCCAGCATCCTTGCGGGTTGGAGCAATCAGCCCCAGCATTTT.

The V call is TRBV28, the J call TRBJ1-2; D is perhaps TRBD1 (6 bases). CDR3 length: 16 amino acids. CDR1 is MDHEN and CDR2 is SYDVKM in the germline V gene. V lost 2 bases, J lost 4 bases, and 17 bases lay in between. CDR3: CASSLKGEGEAYGYTF. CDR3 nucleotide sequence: TGTGCCAGCAGTTTAAAGGGGGAAGGGGAAGCCTATGGCTACACCTTC.

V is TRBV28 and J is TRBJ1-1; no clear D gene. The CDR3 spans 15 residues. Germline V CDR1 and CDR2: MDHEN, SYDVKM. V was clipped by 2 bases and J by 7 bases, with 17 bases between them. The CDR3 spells CASSLILLGVGEAFF. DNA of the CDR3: TGTGCCAGCAGTTTAATCCTCCTTGGGGTAGGTGAAGCTTTCTTT.

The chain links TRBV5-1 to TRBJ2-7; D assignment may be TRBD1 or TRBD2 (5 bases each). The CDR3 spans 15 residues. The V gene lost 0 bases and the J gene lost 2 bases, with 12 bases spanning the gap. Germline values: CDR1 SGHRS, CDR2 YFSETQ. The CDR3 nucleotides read TGCGCCAGCAGCTTGGCTTCAGGGACCCCCTACGAGCAGTACTTC. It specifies CASSLASGTPYEQYF.

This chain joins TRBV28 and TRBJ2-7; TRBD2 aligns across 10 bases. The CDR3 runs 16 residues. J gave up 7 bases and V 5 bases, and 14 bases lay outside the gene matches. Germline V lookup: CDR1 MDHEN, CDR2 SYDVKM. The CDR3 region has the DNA TGTGCCAGCAGTGGCTCCCTCGTTCTAGCGGGAGTTGAGCAGTACTTC. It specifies CASSGSLVLAGVEQYF.

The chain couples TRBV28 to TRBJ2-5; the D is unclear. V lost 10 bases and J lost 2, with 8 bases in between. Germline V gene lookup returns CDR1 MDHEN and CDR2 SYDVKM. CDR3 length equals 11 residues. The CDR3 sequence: CATLGQETQYF. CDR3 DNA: TGTGCCACCCTAGGGCAAGAGACCCAGTACTTC.

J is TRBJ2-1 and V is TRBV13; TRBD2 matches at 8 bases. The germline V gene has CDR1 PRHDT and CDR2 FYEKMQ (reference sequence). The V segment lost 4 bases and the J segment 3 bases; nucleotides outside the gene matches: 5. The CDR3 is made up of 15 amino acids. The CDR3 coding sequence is TGTGCCAGCAGCTCGCGGGAGGAACACTACAATGAGCAGTTCTTC. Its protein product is CASSSREEHYNEQFF.

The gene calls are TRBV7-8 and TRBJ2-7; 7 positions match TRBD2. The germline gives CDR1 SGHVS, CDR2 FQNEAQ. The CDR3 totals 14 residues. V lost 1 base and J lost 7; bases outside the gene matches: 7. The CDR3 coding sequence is TGTGCCAGCAGCTTAGAGGCGGGAGTGGAGGAGCAGTACTTC. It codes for CASSLEAGVEEQYF.

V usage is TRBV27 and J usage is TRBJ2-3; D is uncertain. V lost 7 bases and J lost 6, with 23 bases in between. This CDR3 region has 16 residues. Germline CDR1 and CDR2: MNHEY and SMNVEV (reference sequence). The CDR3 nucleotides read TGTGCCAGCATCCAGCAAAGTTACACGCTGGGGGATACGCAGTATTTT. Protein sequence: CASIQQSYTLGDTQYF.

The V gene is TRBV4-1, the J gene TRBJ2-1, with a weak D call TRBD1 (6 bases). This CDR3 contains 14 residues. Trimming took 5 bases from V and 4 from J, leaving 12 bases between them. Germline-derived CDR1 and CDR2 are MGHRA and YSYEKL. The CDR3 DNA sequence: TGCGCCAGCAGCTCCCGACAGGAATACAATGAGCAGTTCTTC. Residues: CASSSRQEYNEQFF.

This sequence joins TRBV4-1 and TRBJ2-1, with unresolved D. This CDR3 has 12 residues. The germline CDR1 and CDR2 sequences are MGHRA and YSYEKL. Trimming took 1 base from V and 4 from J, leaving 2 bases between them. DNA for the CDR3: TGCGCCAGCAGCCAAGCGTACAATGAGCAGTTCTTC. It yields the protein CASSQAYNEQFF.

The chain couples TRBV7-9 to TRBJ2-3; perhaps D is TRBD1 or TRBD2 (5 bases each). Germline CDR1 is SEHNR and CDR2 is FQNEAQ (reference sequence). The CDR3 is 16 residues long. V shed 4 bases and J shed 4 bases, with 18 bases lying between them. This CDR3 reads CASSSNEGLEPDTQYF. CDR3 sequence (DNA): TGTGCCAGCAGCTCGAATGAGGGGTTGGAACCAGATACGCAGTATTTT.

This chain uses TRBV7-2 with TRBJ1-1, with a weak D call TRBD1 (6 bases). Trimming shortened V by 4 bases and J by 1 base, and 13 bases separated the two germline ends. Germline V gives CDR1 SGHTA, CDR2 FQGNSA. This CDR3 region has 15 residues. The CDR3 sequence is CASSYRGQPNTEAFF. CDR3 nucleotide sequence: TGTGCCAGCAGCTACCGGGGGCAGCCGAACACTGAAGCTTTCTTT.

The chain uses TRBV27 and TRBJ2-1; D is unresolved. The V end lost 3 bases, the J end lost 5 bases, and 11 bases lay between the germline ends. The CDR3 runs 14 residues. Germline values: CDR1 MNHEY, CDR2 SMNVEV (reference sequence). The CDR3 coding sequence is TGTGCCAGCAGTTTGCGGTCCCCCAACAATGAGCAGTTCTTC. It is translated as CASSLRSPNNEQFF.

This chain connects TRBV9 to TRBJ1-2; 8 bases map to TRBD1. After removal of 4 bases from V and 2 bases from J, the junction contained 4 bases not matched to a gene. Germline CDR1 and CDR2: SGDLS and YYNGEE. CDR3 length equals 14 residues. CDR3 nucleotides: TGTGCCAGCAGCCCTAGGGACAGGAACTATGGCTACACCTTC. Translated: CASSPRDRNYGYTF.

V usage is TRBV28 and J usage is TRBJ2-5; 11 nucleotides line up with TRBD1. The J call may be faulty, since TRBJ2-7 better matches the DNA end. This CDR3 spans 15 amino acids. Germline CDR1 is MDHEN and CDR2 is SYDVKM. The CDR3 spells CASSFRTGGPYEQYF. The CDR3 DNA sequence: TGTGCCAGCAGTTTCCGGACAGGGGGCCCCTACGAGCAGTACTTC.

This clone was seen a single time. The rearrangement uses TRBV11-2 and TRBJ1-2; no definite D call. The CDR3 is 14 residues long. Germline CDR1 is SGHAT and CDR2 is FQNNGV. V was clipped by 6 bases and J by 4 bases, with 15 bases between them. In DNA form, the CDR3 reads TGTGCCAGCAGATCCATGACACTCGCCTATGGCTACACCTTC. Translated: CASRSMTLAYGYTF.

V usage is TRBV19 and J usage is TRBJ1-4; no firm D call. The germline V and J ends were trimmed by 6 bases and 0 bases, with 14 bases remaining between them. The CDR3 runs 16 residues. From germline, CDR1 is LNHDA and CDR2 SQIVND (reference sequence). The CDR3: CASSHLSLATNEKLFF. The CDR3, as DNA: TGTGCCAGTAGCCACCTCTCCCTTGCAACTAATGAAAAACTGTTTTTT.

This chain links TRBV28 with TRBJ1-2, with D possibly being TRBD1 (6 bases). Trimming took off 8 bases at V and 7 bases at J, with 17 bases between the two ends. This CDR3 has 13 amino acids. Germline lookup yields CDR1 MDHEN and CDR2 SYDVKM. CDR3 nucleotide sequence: TGTGCCAGCTCGGGGGCCCTTGATGGTGGCTACACCTTC. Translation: CASSGALDGGYTF.

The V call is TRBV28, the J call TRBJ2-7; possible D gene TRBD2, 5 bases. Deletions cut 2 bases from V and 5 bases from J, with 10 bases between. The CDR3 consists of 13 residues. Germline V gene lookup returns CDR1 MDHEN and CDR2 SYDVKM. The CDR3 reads CASSLTSNHEQYF. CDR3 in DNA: TGTGCCAGCAGTTTAACTAGTAACCACGAGCAGTACTTC.

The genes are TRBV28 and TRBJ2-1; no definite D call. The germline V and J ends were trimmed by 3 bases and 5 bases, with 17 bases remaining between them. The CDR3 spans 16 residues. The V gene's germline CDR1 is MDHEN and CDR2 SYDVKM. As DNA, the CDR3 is TGTGCCAGCAGTTTTCTGGCCCTAGAAGCTAACAATGAGCAGTTCTTC. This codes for CASSFLALEANNEQFF.

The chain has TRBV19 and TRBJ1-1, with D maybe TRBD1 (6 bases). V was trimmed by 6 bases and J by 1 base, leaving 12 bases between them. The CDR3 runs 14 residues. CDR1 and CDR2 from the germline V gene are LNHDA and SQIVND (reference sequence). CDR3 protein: CASSRTGQNTEAFF. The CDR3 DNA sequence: TGTGCCAGTAGCCGAACAGGGCAGAACACTGAAGCTTTCTTT.

DNA for the CDR3: TGTGCCAGCAGCCCCGAGCCCACAGATACGCAGTATTTT. Translation gives CASSPEPTDTQYF. The chain combines TRBV11-2 with TRBJ2-3; unclear D gene. V lost 5 bases, J lost 2 bases, and 8 bases lay in between. CDR1 is SGHAT and CDR2 is FQNNGV in the germline V gene. This CDR3 region has 13 residues.